The 2 T cell receptor beta chains below were found in one sample sequenced in a study of T cell repertoires in cytomegalovirus infection. Each CDR3 protein gets one entry after TCRdb re-called the reads with MiXCR. This sample yields around 350,000 distinct CDR3 sequences, of which roughly 20% are seen a single time; approximately 10% belongs to the top ten. Material for sequencing was PBMCs. The receptors were sampled from a human donor in good health (CMV status not recorded). Some clones in this sample may be carry-over from other donors' samples.

This clonotype was seen at least ten times. V gene TRBV7-2 combines with J gene TRBJ1-3; TRBD1 is a possible D gene (6 bases). Germline V CDR1 and CDR2: SGHTA, FQGNSA. V shed 7 bases and J shed 1 base, with 11 bases lying between them. The CDR3 runs to 14 residues. This chain's CDR3 is CASTPGASGNTIYF. CDR3 coding DNA: TGTGCCAGCACCCCGGGGGCATCTGGAAACACCATATATTTT.

This chain uses TRBV27 with TRBJ2-1; D remains unclear. The CDR3 length is 14 residues. CDR1 and CDR2 (germline): MNHEY, SMNVEV (reference sequence). Between the trimmed V and J ends, which lost 2 bases and 5 bases, there was a span of 10 bases. The CDR3 loop is CASSLTPSHNEQFF. In nucleotides, the CDR3 is TGTGCCAGCAGTTTAACCCCTTCGCACAATGAGCAGTTCTTC.